This T cell receptor beta chain was recovered during a study of immune heterogeneity within non-small cell lung tumors. Study as a whole: Among the tumors, 4 were squamous cell carcinomas, about nine were non-squamous carcinomas and 1 was not otherwise specified. Study-wide points: Local tumor mutational burden, with an R of about 0.34, correlated moderately but significantly with local T-cell clonality.

Trimming removed 3 bases from V and 12 bases from J; junction bases left unmatched: 5. The CDR3 loop spans 12 amino acids. Germline V lookup: CDR1 LGHDT, CDR2 YNNKEL (reference sequence). A few counts support this clonotype. No antigen is known for it. Genomic DNA extracted from bulk tumor tissue served as template. A total of roughly 620 ng was used per sample. Every primary tumor yielded several biopsies, spaced far apart, that were taken during surgery. Undergoing curative surgery were patients whose non-small cell lung cancer was untreated and newly diagnosed. Amplification of the TCR beta CDR3 was achieved through multiplex PCR with 32 V and 13 J primers. From the multiplex PCR reads, TCRdb called clonotypes with MiXCR, one entry per CDR3 protein. The top ten clones hold almost 4% of a sample with around 29,000 distinct CDR3 sequences, around 28% of them seen once.

Sequencing used lung tumor tissue. This TCR was sampled from a man aged 40-49 years with non-small cell lung cancer. This chain connects TRBV3-1 to TRBJ1-1, with TRBD1 matching over 9 bases. The CDR3 loop is CASSHLDRGTFF. The CDR3 nucleotides are TGTGCCAGCAGCCACTTGGACAGGGGTACTTTCTTT. Full variable domain (outside the CDR3, taken from reference TRBV3-1 and TRBJ1-1): DTAVSQTPKYLVTQMGNDKSIKCEQNLGHDTMYWYKQDSKKFLKIMFSYNNKELIINETVPNRFSPKSPDKAHLNLHINSLELGDSAVYFCASSHLDRGTFFGQGTRLTVV.